The T cell receptor beta chain under discussion was sequenced for a study of cytomegalovirus exposure and HLA in healthy donors. Study-level points and caveats: TCR association rates varied by HLA locus in a later analysis, with DRB1 highest and HLA-C lowest. CMV antigen specificity was confirmed in vitro for a few CMV-associated chains.

The CDR3 spans 15 residues. Germline V gives CDR1 LNHNV, CDR2 YYDKDF (reference sequence). V gave up 0 bases and J gave up 8 bases, with 16 bases separating them. PCR used 60 Vbeta primers and 13 Jbeta primers. In the original processing: Per a later analysis, the number of unique TCR beta chains was roughly 87 million, of which about 10 million were shared. Profiling relied on immunoSEQ multiplex PCR, and the TCRdb table lists in-frame clones only, not all of them. V and J calls and clone size are given by that table; D and trimming were obtained from the DNA. The table records about 120,000 clones, 65% to 85% of them present only once. This clone showed up just a few times. Its antigen remains unidentified.

The rearrangement uses TRBV15 and TRBJ2-5; D perhaps matches TRBD2 (6 bases). This receptor was identified in a woman aged 40 to 49 in good health and CMV-seropositive. Sequencing used PBMCs. The CDR3 sequence: CATSRDTGERGTQYF. DNA of the CDR3: TGTGCCACCAGCAGAGATACGGGGGAGCGCGGTACCCAGTACTTC.